The present TCR beta chain was sequenced within a study of T cell clones after liver transplantation. Profiled with immunoSEQ multiplex PCR; TCRdb holds only in-frame clones, not every one. This table holds some 33,000 clones, more than 90% found once. Germline CDR1 is SNHLY and CDR2 is FYNNEI. The V end lost 8 bases, the J end lost 2 bases, and 16 bases lay between the germline ends. The CDR3 length is 14 residues. The clonotype comes from a human patient who received a liver transplant. Certain T cells may be donor cells from the graft. Sequenced material: CD8+ T cells from blood, taken 12 months after liver transplant. V and J are TRBV2 and TRBJ2-7; TRBD2 might be the D (6 bases). The DNA for the CDR3 is TGTGCCAGCCAATGGGGCAGGGAGGCCTACGAGCAGTACTTC. Translated: CASQWGREAYEQYF.